The 15 T cell receptor beta chains below were found in one sample sequenced in a study of immune evolution from preneoplasia to lung adenocarcinoma (dated by TCRdb to the early 2020s). The library was built by means of the immunoSEQ multiplex PCR assay. In TCRdb, the immuneACCESS table is reduced to in-frame sequences with V and J assigned. These tables do not hold every clone; where another copy was compared, an unresolved V gene accounts for under half, and the others remain unexplained. The sample table records several thousand clones; about four fifths of these occur just once. The ten largest clones capture roughly 3.2% of the sample. Sequencing was carried out using FFPE lung adenocarcinoma in situ tissue. The cell subset or site label corresponds to: preinvasive adenocarcinoma in situ (AIS). Source of these receptors: a donor of 70 years or more with lung adenocarcinoma.

The CDR3 nucleotides read TGTGCCTCCCGGAAGGGCAATACTAATGAAAAACTGTTTTTT. Amino acids: CASRKGNTNEKLFF. The chain links TRBV19 to TRBJ1-4; D is uncertain. The CDR3 has 14 amino acids. CDR1 is LNHDA, CDR2 SQIVND, per germline (reference sequence). V was clipped by 11 bases and J by 2 bases, with 15 bases between them.

This sequence joins TRBV7-2 and TRBJ2-1, with TRBD1 matching 7 bases. The germline V gene encodes CDR1 SGHTA and CDR2 FQGNSA. The CDR3 covers 16 residues. The junction had 4 bases not matched to a gene; V was cut back by 2 bases and J by 0 bases. The CDR3 spells CASSLTGAPSYNEQFF. In nucleotides, the CDR3 is TGTGCCAGCAGCTTAACAGGGGCTCCCTCCTACAATGAGCAGTTCTTC.

The chain links TRBV25-1 to TRBJ2-6; D ambiguous. The V and J ends lost 3 bases and 0 bases respectively, with 9 bases between them. This CDR3 has 16 residues. Germline CDR1 MGHDK, CDR2 SYGVNS. CDR3 in DNA: TGTGCCAGCAGTGATTCTGGCTACTCTGGGGCCAACGTCCTGACTTTC. Translating gives CASSDSGYSGANVLTF.

V usage is TRBV19 and J usage is TRBJ1-2; 9 bases are shared with TRBD1. The ends lost 2 bases at V and 7 bases at J; junction bases unmatched: 17. This CDR3 has 18 residues. Germline CDR1 is LNHDA and CDR2 is SQIVND (reference sequence). The CDR3 coding sequence is TGTGCCAGTAGTATATTCGCCGGGACAGGGAAGTTATGGGGTGGCTACACCTTC. Translation gives CASSIFAGTGKLWGGYTF.

This clone was observed a few times. The chain joins TRBV7-3 to TRBJ2-2; D may be TRBD1 or TRBD2 (5 bases each). Germline CDR1 is SGHTA and CDR2 is FQGTGA. The CDR3 runs to 15 residues. V was shortened by 2 bases and J by 2 bases, with 9 bases between the two germline ends. Here the CDR3 reads CASSLLGTNTGELFF. CDR3 sequence (DNA): TGTGCCAGCAGCTTACTGGGGACCAACACCGGGGAGCTGTTTTTT.

This clone was counted only a few times. The V call is TRBV5-1, the J call TRBJ2-5; unclear D gene. The CDR3 consists of 12 residues. V was cut by 0 bases and J by 5 bases, with 5 bases left in between. Germline CDR1 SGHRS, CDR2 YFSETQ. This CDR3 reads CASSLELETQYF. The CDR3 region has the DNA TGCGCCAGCAGCTTGGAGTTGGAGACCCAGTACTTC. Combining the CDR3 with reference TRBV5-1 and TRBJ2-5 gives the whole variable domain KAGVTQTPRYLIKTRGQQVTLSCSPISGHRSVSWYQQTPGQGLQFLFEYFSETQRNKGNFPGRFSGRQFSNSRSEMNVSTLELGDSALYLCASSLELETQYFGPGTRLLVL.

This clone was recorded only once. V gene TRBV4-1 combines with J gene TRBJ1-5; D remains unclear. The CDR3 has 17 residues. V gave up 3 bases and J gave up 1 base, with 16 bases separating them. The germline CDR1 and CDR2 sequences are MGHRA and YSYEKL. CDR3 residues: CASSQVTFGLSNQPQHF. The CDR3 DNA is TGCGCCAGCAGCCAGGTCACTTTTGGACTCAGCAATCAGCCCCAGCATTTT.

V and J are TRBV9 and TRBJ1-4; tentatively, D is TRBD1 (5 bases). The CDR3 contains 15 residues. From germline, CDR1 is SGDLS and CDR2 YYNGEE. V shed 0 bases and J shed 3 bases, with 9 bases lying between them. The CDR3 reads CASSVDRGANEKLFF. The DNA of the CDR3 is TGTGCCAGCAGCGTAGACCGGGGGGCTAATGAAAAACTGTTTTTT.

The rearrangement links TRBV27 to TRBJ2-4; D may be TRBD1 or TRBD2 (5 bases each). V dropped 5 bases and J dropped 0 bases, with 14 bases sitting between them. CDR1 is MNHEY and CDR2 is SMNVEV in the germline V gene (reference sequence). This CDR3 has 16 amino acids. CDR3 loop: CASSPRDLLAKNIQYF. Here the CDR3 DNA reads TGTGCCAGCAGTCCCAGGGACCTACTAGCCAAAAACATTCAGTACTTC.

The genes are TRBV5-4 and TRBJ2-7, with D maybe TRBD1 (6 bases). The CDR3 covers 12 residues. Germline CDR1 is SGHNT and CDR2 is YYREEE (reference sequence). With 4 bases removed from V and 2 bases from J, the gap between germline ends came to 7 bases. Here the CDR3 DNA reads TGTGCCAGCAGCCAGGGGACCTACGAGCAGTACTTC. Its protein product is CASSQGTYEQYF.

The chain couples TRBV11-2 to TRBJ2-1; tentative D call: TRBD2 (6 bases). V lost 1 base to trimming and J lost 8 bases, with 15 bases between them. CDR3 length: 15 residues. The germline CDR1 and CDR2 sequences are SGHAT and FQNNGV. CDR3 coding DNA: TGTGCCAGCAGCTTAGGTCGGGGGAGGCCCGATGAGCAGTTCTTC. Protein product: CASSLGRGRPDEQFF.

The chain recombines TRBV7-3 with TRBJ2-1, with D perhaps TRBD2 (6 bases). The CDR3 has 17 residues. CDR1 and CDR2 (germline): SGHTA, FQGTGA. Trimming took 0 bases from V and 5 from J, leaving 17 bases between them. In DNA, the CDR3 is TGTGCCAGCAGCTTAACAGGGTGGGGCGGGAATAACAATGAGCAGTTCTTC. As protein: CASSLTGWGGNNNEQFF.

The V gene is TRBV7-2, the J gene TRBJ2-7; 10 bases map to TRBD1. The germline gives CDR1 SGHTA, CDR2 FQGNSA. The CDR3 totals 15 residues. Losses at the gene ends were 5 bases for V and 2 bases for J; bases not matched to a gene: 6. The chain's CDR3 is CASSIGQGGTYEQYF. For the CDR3, the DNA is TGTGCCAGCAGCATCGGACAGGGGGGCACCTACGAGCAGTACTTC.

The V gene is TRBV4-2, the J gene TRBJ2-3; 8 bases fit TRBD2. Germline V gene sequence: CDR1 LGHNA, CDR2 YNFKEQ. The CDR3 spans 15 residues. J was trimmed by 5 bases and V by 4 bases; bases with no gene match: 8. The CDR3 loop reads CASSRRLAREDTQYF. The CDR3 DNA reads as TGTGCCAGCAGCCGGCGACTAGCGAGGGAAGATACGCAGTATTTT.

The chain carries TRBV29-1 and TRBJ1-4, with 10 bases lining up with TRBD1. Trimming removed 4 bases from V and 5 bases from J; junction bases left unmatched: 4. The CDR3 spans 14 residues. CDR1 is SQVTM and CDR2 is ANQGSEA in the germline V gene. Written as DNA, the CDR3 is TGCAGCGTTGTCCCGGGACAGGGGAATGAAAAACTGTTTTTT. This sequence encodes CSVVPGQGNEKLFF.